The 5 T cell receptor beta chains below come from one sample, sequenced in a study of human T cells and chemical hapten exposure. Each CDR3 protein gets one entry after TCRdb re-called the RACE reads with MiXCR. The sample carries around 300,000 distinct CDR3 sequences, almost 8% recorded once. Time point described: pre-sensitization, week 0. The treatment was: therapeutic diphenylcyclopropenone sensitization with weekly scalp DPC. The sample consisted of whole blood, taken in connection with sensitization to the hapten diphenylcyclopropenone (DPC). These receptors came from a young man with alopecia areata. Some clones in this sample may be carry-over from other donors' samples.

This clonotype has just a few counts. The chain is built from TRBV29-1 and TRBJ2-1, with a possible D match to TRBD1 (5 bases). V was trimmed by 1 base and J by 8 bases, leaving 6 bases between them. Germline values: CDR1 SQVTM, CDR2 ANQGSEA. The length of the CDR3 is 11 residues. The CDR3 here is CSVEVGDEQFF. The CDR3 nucleotides are TGCAGCGTTGAAGTAGGGGATGAGCAGTTCTTC.

The rearrangement joins TRBV7-8 to TRBJ1-2; D is perhaps TRBD1 (5 bases). Per germline, CDR1 SGHVS and CDR2 FQNEAQ. Trimming pared 5 bases from V and 4 bases from J, leaving 17 bases between. The CDR3 runs to 15 residues. CDR3 protein: CASSRPRGRGYGYTF. The CDR3 DNA reads TGTGCCAGCAGCCGCCCTAGGGGCCGGGGCTATGGCTACACCTTC.

This clonotype was observed a few times. This chain links TRBV28 with TRBJ2-7, with 7 positions matching TRBD2. CDR1 is MDHEN and CDR2 is SYDVKM in the germline V gene. The CDR3 loop spans 15 amino acids. J lost 4 bases, V lost 2 bases, and 8 bases had no gene match. CDR3 bases: TGTGCCAGCAGTTTAAATGGAGCGGGGATGTACGAGCAGTACGTC. Translated: CASSLNGAGMYEQYV.

The CDR3 DNA follows: TGTGCCAGCAGCTTACATCTTGGCGGGGAGCTGTTTTTT. Its translation is CASSLHLGGELFF. The rearrangement joins TRBV7-3 to TRBJ2-2, with D unclear. Germline values: CDR1 SGHTA, CDR2 FQGTGA. The ends were cut back, 2 bases at V and 7 bases at J, with 8 bases in the middle. CDR3 size: 13 residues.

This chain links TRBV7-2 with TRBJ1-1; a weak D match, TRBD1 (5 bases). This CDR3 contains 16 residues. V shed 0 bases and J shed 1 base, with 12 bases lying between them. CDR1 and CDR2 from the germline V gene are SGHTA and FQGNSA. CDR3: CASSLAGLKPNTEAFF. The CDR3 nucleotides read TGTGCCAGCAGCTTAGCGGGACTGAAGCCGAACACTGAAGCTTTCTTT.